This T cell receptor (beta chain) was sequenced during a study of cytomegalovirus exposure and HLA in healthy donors. Study-level findings and limits: Specific recognition of CMV antigens was confirmed in vitro for three chains (all CMV-associated). Cytomegalovirus association was listed for 164 TCR beta chains.

A remark on this clone: The antigen is not known.

The primer mix had 60 Vbeta and 13 Jbeta primers. Some clones are missing from TCRdb's copy, which holds only in-frame ones; the method was immunoSEQ multiplex PCR. Of about 250,000 clones listed, over 70% are singletons. Germline V gene data show CDR1 as MGHDK and CDR2 as SYGVNS. Trimming at V came to 7 bases and at J to 3 bases, leaving 8 bases not matched to a gene. This CDR3 region has 18 residues. This chain joins TRBV25-1 and TRBJ2-2; 16 positions agree with TRBD2. This receptor was identified in a girl aged 2 to 10 in good health and CMV-seronegative. Sequencing was performed on PBMCs. The CDR3 DNA follows: TGTGCCAGCAATGCCGGGACTAGCGGGAGGGCCGACACCGGGGAGCTGTTTTTT. Translated, it gives CASNAGTSGRADTGELFF.